These 27 T cell receptor beta chains originate from one sample sequenced in a study of OX40 agonist ivuxolimab in advanced cancers. Assay used: immunoSEQ multiplex PCR; TCRdb lists only in-frame clones, some missing. The table lists approximately 52,000 clones, approximately 79% of them singletons, with under 2% in the top ten. The sequencing here drew on CD4+ or CD8+ T cells sorted from blood, taken in a trial of the OX40 agonist ivuxolimab. These receptors were obtained from an adult with an advanced solid tumor such as melanoma, head and neck, liver or kidney cancer.

The chain joins TRBV6-4 to TRBJ2-2, with no clear D. V was shortened by 3 bases and J by 4 bases, with 9 bases between the two germline ends. Germline V gene data show CDR1 as MRHNA and CDR2 as SNTAGT. The CDR3 sequence is 14 residues long. This CDR3 is CASSDGYFTGELFF. CDR3 nucleotide sequence: TGTGCCAGCAGTGATGGTTATTTCACCGGGGAGCTGTTTTTT.

The chain uses TRBV15 and TRBJ2-1; 12 nucleotides align to TRBD2. Germline CDR1 is LNHNV and CDR2 is YYDKDF (reference sequence). The trim removed 1 base at V and 6 bases at J, leaving 7 bases unmatched. The CDR3 contains 17 residues. CDR3 region: CATSRGTTSGRFNEQFF. CDR3 nucleotides: TGTGCCACCAGCAGAGGGACCACTAGCGGGAGGTTCAATGAGCAGTTCTTC.

The chain recombines TRBV19 with TRBJ1-5; 8 nucleotides agree with TRBD1. CDR3 size: 14 residues. Germline loops: CDR1 LNHDA, CDR2 SQIVND (reference sequence). The ends lost 6 bases at V and 6 bases at J; junction bases unmatched: 7. The DNA for the CDR3 is TGTGCCAGTAGCCTACAGGGGGTCCGTCAGCCCCAGCATTTT. Protein: CASSLQGVRQPQHF. Drawing the rest from reference TRBV19 and TRBJ1-5, the complete variable domain is DGGITQSPKYLFRKEGQNVTLSCEQNLNHDAMYWYRQDPGQGLRLIYYSQIVNDFQKGDIAEGYSVSREKKESFPLTVTSAQKNPTAFYLCASSLQGVRQPQHFGDGTRLSIL.

V is TRBV6-1 and J is TRBJ1-6; D is undetermined. Germline values: CDR1 MNHNS, CDR2 SASEGT. V lost 6 bases, J lost 6 bases, and 12 bases lay in between. This CDR3 has 14 amino acids. In DNA form, the CDR3 reads TGTGCCAGCAGCCGACTCACGCGTAATTCACCCCTCCACTTT. It codes for CASSRLTRNSPLHF.

The CDR3 sequence is CASSEYGAGGTEAFF. The CDR3 DNA is TGTGCCAGCAGTGAATATGGAGCAGGGGGGACTGAAGCTTTCTTT. V gene TRBV2 combines with J gene TRBJ1-1; TRBD1 agrees at 7 bases. This CDR3 is 15 amino acids long. Looked up from germline, CDR1 is SNHLY and CDR2 is FYNNEI. V trimming: 2 bases; J trimming: 5 bases; junction bases outside the gene matches: 8. Full variable domain (remainder filled in from reference TRBV2 and TRBJ1-1): EPEVTQTPSHQVTQMGQEVILRCVPISNHLYFYWYRQILGQKVEFLVSFYNNEISEKSEIFDDQFSVERPDGSNFTLKIRSTKLEDSAMYFCASSEYGAGGTEAFFGQGTRLTVV.

The V call is TRBV5-1, the J call TRBJ2-3; D uncertain. The V gene's germline CDR1 is SGHRS and CDR2 YFSETQ. Trimming pared 0 bases from V and 5 bases from J, leaving 10 bases between. CDR3 length: 14 amino acids. Written as DNA, the CDR3 is TGCGCCAGCAGCTTGGGAGGACCGCTAGATACGCAGTATTTT. Protein sequence: CASSLGGPLDTQYF.

In regard to this clone: No DNA is shown, since the ends of the CDR3 on it are uncertain; the CDR3 is the one TCRdb lists. The gene calls are TRBV21-1 and TRBJ2-3; the table calls TRBD2, which could not be checked here. TRBV21-1 is recorded as a pseudogene. The CDR3 sequence runs 15 residues, both termini included. CDR3 in amino acids: CASSKVAGGTDTQYF.

The chain employs TRBV27 and TRBJ1-4; D call uncertain. CDR3 length: 13 residues. Between the trimmed V and J ends, which lost 5 bases and 3 bases, there was a span of 7 bases. Germline values: CDR1 MNHEY, CDR2 SMNVEV (reference sequence). CDR3 in amino acids: CASSIRPNEKLFF. DNA of the CDR3: TGTGCCAGCAGTATTAGACCTAATGAAAAACTGTTTTTT.

The chain carries TRBV27 and TRBJ2-7; D is perhaps TRBD1 or TRBD2 (7 bases each). CDR1 and CDR2 (germline): MNHEY, SMNVEV (reference sequence). V lost 5 bases and J 6 bases, leaving 26 bases between the germline ends. The CDR3 extends over 17 amino acids. The CDR3 loop reads CASSPSQGGAYPLEQYF. The CDR3, as DNA: TGTGCCAGCAGTCCATCTCAGGGGGGGGCGTACCCTCTCGAGCAGTACTTC.

The chain combines TRBV30 with TRBJ1-3, with a tentative D call TRBD1 (5 bases). Trimming took off 3 bases at V and 3 bases at J, with 12 bases between the two ends. Germline loops: CDR1 GTSNPN, CDR2 SVGIG (reference sequence). The CDR3 runs to 14 residues. As DNA, the CDR3 is TGTGCCTGGAGCACAGGATTGGGTGGAAACACCATATATTTT. This sequence encodes CAWSTGLGGNTIYF.

The chain recombines TRBV30 with TRBJ1-2; D might be TRBD1 (6 bases). Germline lookup yields CDR1 GTSNPN and CDR2 SVGIG (reference sequence). Trimming took off 3 bases at V and 8 bases at J, with 19 bases between the two ends. CDR3 size: 14 residues. As DNA, the CDR3 is TGTGCCTGGAGCCGTGGACAGATCTATGGCGGCTACACCTTC. Amino acids: CAWSRGQIYGGYTF.

This chain connects TRBV6-5 to TRBJ1-6; TRBD1 agrees at 10 bases. The CDR3 has 12 amino acids. The germline gives CDR1 MNHEY, CDR2 SVGAGI. The V segment lost 9 bases and the J segment 10 bases; nucleotides outside the gene matches: 3. CDR3 region: CASGTGESPLHF. CDR3 bases: TGTGCCAGTGGGACAGGGGAATCACCCCTCCACTTT.

The chain joins TRBV25-1 to TRBJ2-7; tentatively, D is TRBD1 (5 bases). With 6 bases removed from V and 4 bases from J, the gap between germline ends came to 7 bases. Germline V gives CDR1 MGHDK, CDR2 SYGVNS. The CDR3 loop spans 11 amino acids. In DNA, the CDR3 is TGTGCCAGCAGCAGGGTTTACGAGCAGTACTTC. Translated, it gives CASSRVYEQYF.

The V gene is TRBV27, the J gene TRBJ2-2, with TRBD2 matching over 15 bases. This CDR3 comprises 17 residues. Germline loops: CDR1 MNHEY, CDR2 SMNVEV (reference sequence). V trimming: 6 bases; J trimming: 8 bases; junction bases outside the gene matches: 10. The CDR3, as DNA: TGTGCCAGCAGGATCACTGGACTAGCGGGAGGGCTGGGGGAGCTGTTTTTT. It encodes CASRITGLAGGLGELFF.

This clone was detected once. The chain employs TRBV19 and TRBJ2-7; 10 bases match TRBD2. Germline V gene sequence: CDR1 LNHDA, CDR2 SQIVND (reference sequence). The CDR3 contains 14 residues. V dropped 4 bases and J dropped 0; count of bases not matched to a gene: 0. The CDR3 DNA is TGTGCCAGTAGTAGGACTAGCGGCTCCTACGAGCAGTACTTC. Translated, it gives CASSRTSGSYEQYF.

The CDR3, as DNA: TGCGCCAGCAGCTTGGATGGGGGGGAGACCCGGGAGCAGTACTTC. Its protein is CASSLDGGETREQYF. The genes are TRBV5-1 and TRBJ2-7, with 7 bases fitting TRBD2. J gave up 7 bases and V 0 bases, and 10 bases lay outside the gene matches. Germline V gene lookup returns CDR1 SGHRS and CDR2 YFSETQ. CDR3 size: 15 residues.

The chain has TRBV9 and TRBJ2-2, with TRBD1 matching 9 bases. V was clipped by 0 bases and J by 6 bases; unmatched bases: 3. CDR3 size: 15 residues. Germline V gene lookup returns CDR1 SGDLS and CDR2 YYNGEE. CDR3 sequence (DNA): TGTGCCAGCAGCGTAGGGACAGGGGACGCCGGGGAGCTGTTTTTT. Translated: CASSVGTGDAGELFF.

The chain links TRBV27 to TRBJ2-2, with 7 nucleotides matching TRBD2. V dropped 10 bases and J dropped 1; count of bases not matched to a gene: 3. CDR1 MNHEY and CDR2 SMNVEV come from the germline V gene (reference sequence). There are 13 residues in the CDR3. CDR3 nucleotides: TGTGCCACCCGGGGGGTGAACACCGGGGAGCTGTTTTTT. It yields the protein CATRGVNTGELFF.

There are a few counts of this clone. The chain recombines TRBV14 with TRBJ2-7; 8 bases line up with TRBD1. The CDR3 covers 13 residues. CDR1 is SGHDN, CDR2 FVKESK, per germline. J gave up 6 bases and V 4 bases, and 5 bases lay outside the gene matches. CDR3 DNA: TGTGCCAGCAGCCGGGTACAGGGGGGCGAGCAGTACTTC. Translated: CASSRVQGGEQYF.

The rearrangement links TRBV7-2 to TRBJ1-4; D perhaps matches TRBD1 (5 bases). Germline loops: CDR1 SGHTA, CDR2 FQGNSA. Between the trimmed V and J ends, which lost 2 bases and 3 bases, there was a span of 13 bases. CDR3 length: 16 residues. The CDR3 protein is CASSLLAGASNEKLFF. The CDR3 coding sequence is TGTGCCAGCAGCTTATTGGCCGGGGCGTCTAATGAAAAACTGTTTTTT.

The chain recombines TRBV27 with TRBJ1-1; D unclear. CDR1 is MNHEY, CDR2 SMNVEV, per germline (reference sequence). V was pared by 5 bases and J by 6 bases, with 16 bases between. The CDR3 is 14 amino acids. The CDR3 sequence: CASSPAVVRAEAFF. DNA of the CDR3: TGTGCCAGCAGTCCCGCGGTGGTTCGCGCTGAAGCTTTCTTT.

A single count supports this clone. The chain carries TRBV5-1 and TRBJ1-2, with 9 nucleotides matching TRBD1. CDR3 length: 15 residues. J gave up 7 bases and V 4 bases, and 11 bases lay outside the gene matches. Germline CDR1 is SGHRS and CDR2 is YFSETQ. CDR3: CASSNRLGQGSGYTF. In nucleotides, the CDR3 is TGCGCCAGCAGCAACCGGTTGGGACAGGGCTCTGGCTACACCTTC. Full variable domain (rest looked up from reference TRBV5-1 and TRBJ1-2): KAGVTQTPRYLIKTRGQQVTLSCSPISGHRSVSWYQQTPGQGLQFLFEYFSETQRNKGNFPGRFSGRQFSNSRSEMNVSTLELGDSALYLCASSNRLGQGSGYTFGSGTRLTVV.

This chain links TRBV6-1 with TRBJ2-2; no clear D. The CDR3 is made up of 15 amino acids. Looked up from germline, CDR1 is MNHNS and CDR2 is SASEGT. Trimming shortened V by 3 bases and J by 5 bases, and 13 bases separated the two germline ends. CDR3: CASSERPIGTGELFF. CDR3 nucleotide sequence: TGTGCCAGCAGTGAGCGACCGATCGGGACCGGGGAGCTGTTTTTT.

CDR3 sequence reads: CASSGGRTGEQYF. In nucleotides, the CDR3 is TGTGCCAGCAGTGGCGGGAGGACGGGCGAGCAGTACTTC. The chain links TRBV6-1 to TRBJ2-7; 8 positions match TRBD2. The CDR3 is 13 amino acids. Germline CDR1 is MNHNS and CDR2 is SASEGT. The junction had 5 bases not matched to a gene; V was cut back by 4 bases and J by 6 bases.

The rearrangement joins TRBV2 to TRBJ1-3, with TRBD1 identical over 7 bases. Unmatched junction bases numbered 4, after V lost 5 bases and J lost 0 bases. Per the germline V gene, CDR1 is SNHLY and CDR2 is FYNNEI. This CDR3 has 15 residues. CDR3 residues: CASSRTGHSGNTIYF. CDR3 coding DNA: TGTGCCAGCAGTCGGACAGGCCACTCTGGAAACACCATATATTTT.

This chain's CDR3 is CASRFNYRDRDLYGYTF. CDR3 nucleotide sequence: TGCGCCAGCAGATTCAATTACCGGGACAGGGACCTCTATGGCTACACCTTC. J is TRBJ1-2 and V is TRBV10-1; 9 nucleotides align to TRBD1. CDR3 length: 17 residues. V shed 6 bases, J shed 4 bases, and the junction held 15 bases outside the gene matches. Looked up from germline, CDR1 is WNHNN and CDR2 is SYGVQD (reference sequence).

The chain employs TRBV7-9 and TRBJ1-1, with a possible D match to TRBD1 (6 bases). Trimming took off 1 base at V and 3 bases at J, with 6 bases between the two ends. CDR1 SEHNR and CDR2 FQNEAQ come from the germline V gene (reference sequence). CDR3 length equals 13 residues. CDR3 DNA sequence: TGTGCCAGCAGCTTAGACAGGGACACTGAAGCTTTCTTT. Its translation: CASSLDRDTEAFF.